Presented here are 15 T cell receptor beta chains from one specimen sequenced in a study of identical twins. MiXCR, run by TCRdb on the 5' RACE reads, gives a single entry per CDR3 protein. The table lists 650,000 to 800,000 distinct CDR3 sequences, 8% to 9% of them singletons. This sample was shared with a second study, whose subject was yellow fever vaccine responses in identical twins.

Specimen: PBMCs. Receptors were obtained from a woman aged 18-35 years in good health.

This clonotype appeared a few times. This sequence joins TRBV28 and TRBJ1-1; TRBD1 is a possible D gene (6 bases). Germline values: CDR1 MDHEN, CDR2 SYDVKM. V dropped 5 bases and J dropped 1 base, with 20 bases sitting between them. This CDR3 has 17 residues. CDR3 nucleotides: TGTGCCAGCAGTCCCTCCGGGACACTCTCCAAGAACACTGAAGCTTTCTTT. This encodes CASSPSGTLSKNTEAFF.

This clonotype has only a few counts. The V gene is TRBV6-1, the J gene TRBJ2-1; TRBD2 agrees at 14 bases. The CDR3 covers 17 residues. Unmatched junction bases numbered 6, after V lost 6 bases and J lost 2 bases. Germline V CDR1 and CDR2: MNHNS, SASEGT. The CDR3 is CASSPRLAGGPYNEQFF. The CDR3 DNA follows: TGTGCCAGCAGCCCTAGACTAGCGGGAGGGCCCTACAATGAGCAGTTCTTC.

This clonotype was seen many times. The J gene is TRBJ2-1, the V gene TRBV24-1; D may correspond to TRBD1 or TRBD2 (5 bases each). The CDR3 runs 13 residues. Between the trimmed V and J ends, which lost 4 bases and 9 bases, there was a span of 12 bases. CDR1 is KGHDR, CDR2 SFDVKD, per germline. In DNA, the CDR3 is TGTGCCACCAGTGAGGCCGGGACCCGTGAGCAGTTCTTC. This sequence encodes CATSEAGTREQFF.

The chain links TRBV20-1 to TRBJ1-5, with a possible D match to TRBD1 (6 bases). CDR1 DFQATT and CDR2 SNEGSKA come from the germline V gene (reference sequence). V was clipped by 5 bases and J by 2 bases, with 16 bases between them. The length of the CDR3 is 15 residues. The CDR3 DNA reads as TGCAGTGCTCGATGGGGGGGGCAGGGCAATCAGCCCCAGCATTTT. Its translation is CSARWGGQGNQPQHF.

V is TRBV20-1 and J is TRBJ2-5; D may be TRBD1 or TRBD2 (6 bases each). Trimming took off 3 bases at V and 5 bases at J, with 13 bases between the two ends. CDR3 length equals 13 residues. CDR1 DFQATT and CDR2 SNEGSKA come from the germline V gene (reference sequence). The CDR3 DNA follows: TGCAGTGCTAGGGGGGCGGGGTGGGAGACCCAGTACTTC. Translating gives CSARGAGWETQYF.

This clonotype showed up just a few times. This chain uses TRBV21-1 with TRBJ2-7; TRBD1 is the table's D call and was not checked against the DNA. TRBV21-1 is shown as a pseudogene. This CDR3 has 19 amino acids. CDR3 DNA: TGTGCCAGCAGCAAAGGGGGGACAGGGTTTACCTCGAGGGCCTACGAGCAGTACTTC. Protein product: CASSKGGTGFTSRAYEQYF.

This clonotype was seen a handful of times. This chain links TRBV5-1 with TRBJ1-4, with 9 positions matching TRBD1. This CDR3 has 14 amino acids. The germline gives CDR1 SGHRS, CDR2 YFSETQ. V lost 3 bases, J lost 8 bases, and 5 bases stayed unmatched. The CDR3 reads CASSSGTGREKLFF. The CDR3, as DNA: TGCGCCAGCAGCTCCGGGACAGGGAGAGAAAAACTGTTTTTT.

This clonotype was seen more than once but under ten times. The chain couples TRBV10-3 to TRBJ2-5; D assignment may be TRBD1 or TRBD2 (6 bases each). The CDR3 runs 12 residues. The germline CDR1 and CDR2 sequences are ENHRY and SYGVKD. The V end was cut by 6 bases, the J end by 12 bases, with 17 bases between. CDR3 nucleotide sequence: TGTGCCATCAGCCGGACAGCCGGGGAGGAGTACTTC. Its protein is CAISRTAGEEYF.

CDR3: CASSERTSGSTDTQYF. DNA for the CDR3: TGTGCCAGCAGTGAAAGGACTAGCGGAAGCACAGATACGCAGTATTTT. The J gene is TRBJ2-3, the V gene TRBV6-1, with 10 nucleotides matching TRBD2. This CDR3 comprises 16 residues. The V and J ends lost 2 bases and 0 bases, in that order; junction bases with no gene match: 2. The germline V gene has CDR1 MNHNS and CDR2 SASEGT.

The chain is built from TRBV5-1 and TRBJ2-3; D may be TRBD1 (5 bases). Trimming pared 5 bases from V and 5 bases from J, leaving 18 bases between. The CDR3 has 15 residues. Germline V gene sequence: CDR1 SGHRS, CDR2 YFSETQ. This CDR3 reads CASSPVGRAEDTQYF. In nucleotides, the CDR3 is TGCGCCAGCAGTCCTGTCGGCAGGGCGGAAGATACGCAGTATTTT.

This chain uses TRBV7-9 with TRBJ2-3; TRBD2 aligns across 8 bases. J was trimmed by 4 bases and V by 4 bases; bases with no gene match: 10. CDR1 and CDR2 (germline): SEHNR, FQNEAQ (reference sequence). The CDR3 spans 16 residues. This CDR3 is CASSSELAALADTQYF. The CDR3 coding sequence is TGTGCCAGCAGCTCAGAACTAGCGGCCCTAGCAGATACGCAGTATTTT.

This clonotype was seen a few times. The CDR3 nucleotides read TGCGCCAGCAGCTTGGCGGTGGGGGTGACCGGGGAGCTGTTTTTT. The encoded protein is CASSLAVGVTGELFF. This chain connects TRBV5-1 to TRBJ2-2; either TRBD1 or TRBD2 may supply D (5 bases each). V shed 0 bases and J shed 5 bases, with 11 bases lying between them. Germline CDR1 is SGHRS and CDR2 is YFSETQ. The CDR3 is 15 residues long.

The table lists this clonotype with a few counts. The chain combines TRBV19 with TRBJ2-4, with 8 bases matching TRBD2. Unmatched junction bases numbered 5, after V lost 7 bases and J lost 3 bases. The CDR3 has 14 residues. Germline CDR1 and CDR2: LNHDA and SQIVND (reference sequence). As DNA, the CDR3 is TGTGCCAGTACAGCGGGGGCTAACAAAAACATTCAGTACTTC. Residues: CASTAGANKNIQYF.

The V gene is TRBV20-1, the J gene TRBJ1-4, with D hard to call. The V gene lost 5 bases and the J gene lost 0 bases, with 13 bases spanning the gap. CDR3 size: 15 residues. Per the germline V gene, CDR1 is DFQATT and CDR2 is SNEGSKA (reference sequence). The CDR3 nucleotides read TGCAGTGCTGCGGGAACCGGGACAACTAATGAAAAACTGTTTTTT. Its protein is CSAAGTGTTNEKLFF.

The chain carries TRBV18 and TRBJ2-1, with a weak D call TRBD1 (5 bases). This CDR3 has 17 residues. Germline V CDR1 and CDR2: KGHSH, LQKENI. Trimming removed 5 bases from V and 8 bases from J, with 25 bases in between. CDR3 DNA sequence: TGTGCCAGCTCAAGAGCAGAGACAGTCCCCCGCGCCTATGAGCAGTTCTTC. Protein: CASSRAETVPRAYEQFF.